Listed here is a single TCR beta chain. The antigen is undetermined. Looked up from germline, CDR1 is MNHEY and CDR2 is SVGAGI. The CDR3 contains 17 residues. The entry originates in a study of monozygotic twins with inflammatory bowel disease. The study, taken as a whole, reports: T cell subtypes that differed could not be told apart. IBD patients displayed reduced TCRbeta diversity (inverse Simpson) when set against healthy co-twins.

Each TCR library consumed around 3,600 ng of total RNA. Template switching was used to attach UMIs, which incorporated a 6-nucleotide sample barcode. Using the 5' RACE reads, TCRdb records one entry per CDR3 protein without DNA. The table for this sample gives fewer than 400,000 distinct CDR3 sequences. V and J are TRBV6-5 and TRBJ2-1; TCRdb selects TRBD1, and the lack of DNA leaves this call unchecked. The sequenced sample was blood. The origin of this receptor is a human donor with ulcerative colitis or Crohn's disease, or a healthy co-twin of an affected twin (not recorded which). The CDR3 is CASSYRGPAGTANEQFF.